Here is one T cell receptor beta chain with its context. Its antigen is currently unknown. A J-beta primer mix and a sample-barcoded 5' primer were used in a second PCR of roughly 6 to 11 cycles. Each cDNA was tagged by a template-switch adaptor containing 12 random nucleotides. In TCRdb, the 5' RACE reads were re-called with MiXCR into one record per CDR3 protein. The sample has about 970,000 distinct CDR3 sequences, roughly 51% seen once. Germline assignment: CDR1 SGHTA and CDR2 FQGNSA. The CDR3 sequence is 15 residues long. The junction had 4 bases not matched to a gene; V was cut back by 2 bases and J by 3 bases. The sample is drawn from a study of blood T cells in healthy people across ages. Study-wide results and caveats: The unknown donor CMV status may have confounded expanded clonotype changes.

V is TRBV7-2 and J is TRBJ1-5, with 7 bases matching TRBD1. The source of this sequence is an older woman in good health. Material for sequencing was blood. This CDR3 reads CASSLMGQPNQPQHF. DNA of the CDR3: TGTGCCAGCAGCTTAATGGGACAGCCCAATCAGCCCCAGCATTTT. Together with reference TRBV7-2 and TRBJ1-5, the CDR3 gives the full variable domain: GAGVSQSPSNKVTEKGKDVELRCDPISGHTALYWYRQSLGQGLEFLIYFQGNSAPDKSGLPSDRFSAERTGGSVSTLTIQRTQQEDSAVYLCASSLMGQPNQPQHFGDGTRLSIL.